This T cell receptor beta chain came from a study of CD8+CD57+ T cells in acquired aplastic anemia. In patients chosen for sequencing, flow cytometry had shown CD8+CD57+ cell expansion. Blood came from patients not yet given any therapy. Template material for TCR beta VDJ and CDR3 profiling consisted of genomic DNA. TCRdb redid the calling of the reads with MiXCR, one entry per CDR3 protein. The sample has 180,000 or so distinct CDR3 sequences; approximately 48% are singletons. Trimming left V 2 bases short and J 2 bases short, with 10 bases between. CDR1 is MGHDK and CDR2 is SYGVNS in the germline V gene. The CDR3 length is 14 residues.

Sequencing was done on a sample of sorted CD4+, CD8+, or CD8+CD57+ T cells (not recorded which) from PBMCs. The chain joins TRBV25-1 to TRBJ2-7; TRBD1 is a possible D gene (5 bases). The receptor was derived from a human donor with aplastic anemia. The CDR3 sequence is CASSETGLPYEQYF. As DNA, the CDR3 is TGTGCCAGCAGTGAAACAGGCCTCCCCTACGAGCAGTACTTC.